The next 32 T cell receptor beta chains were all read from a single sample in a study of response to subunit inactivated influenza vaccine. Via MiXCR, TCRdb re-called the RT-PCR reads, giving one row per CDR3 protein. Among about 800,000 distinct CDR3 sequences, around 20% were seen once, and the ten largest hold roughly 10%. The source was PBMCs from blood, collected 4 to 6 days after vaccination. These receptors were obtained from a man aged 45 to 65 who received an inactivated influenza vaccine.

Only a few counts were recorded for this clonotype. The chain recombines TRBV6-5 with TRBJ1-2; perhaps TRBD1 as D (6 bases). Trimming left V 0 bases short and J 6 bases short, with 17 bases between. This CDR3 contains 16 residues. CDR1 and CDR2 (germline): MNHEY, SVGAGI. The CDR3 is CASSYSIRGSGHGYTF. The CDR3 DNA reads as TGTGCCAGCAGTTACTCGATAAGGGGGAGCGGTCATGGCTACACCTTC.

The rearrangement uses TRBV20-1 and TRBJ2-7; 7 nucleotides line up with TRBD2. The CDR3 is 13 residues long. Per germline, CDR1 DFQATT and CDR2 SNEGSKA (reference sequence). Trimming took 0 bases from V and 5 from J; bases not matched to a gene: 4. CDR3 sequence: CSAREREINEQYF. The CDR3 DNA reads as TGCAGTGCTAGAGAGCGGGAGATAAACGAGCAGTACTTC.

The rearrangement joins TRBV5-1 to TRBJ2-3, with a tentative D call TRBD2 (6 bases). This CDR3 region has 17 residues. The germline V and J ends were trimmed by 4 bases and 2 bases, with 20 bases remaining between them. Germline lookup yields CDR1 SGHRS and CDR2 YFSETQ. The CDR3 here is CASSPRTGVSATDTQYF. In DNA form, the CDR3 reads TGCGCCAGCAGCCCCCGAACGGGGGTCAGCGCCACAGATACGCAGTATTTT.

This clonotype was seen a few times. This chain uses TRBV20-1 with TRBJ1-3; tentative D call: TRBD1 (5 bases). Germline V CDR1 and CDR2: DFQATT, SNEGSKA (reference sequence). The CDR3 runs 14 residues. Trimming stripped 6 bases from V and 4 bases from J, with 16 bases between. For the CDR3, the DNA is TGCAGTGCCCCGAGTCCGGGGACGGGAAACACCATATATTTT. Translating gives CSAPSPGTGNTIYF.

The chain has TRBV2 and TRBJ1-5, with no clear D. The CDR3 is made up of 13 amino acids. Germline V lookup: CDR1 SNHLY, CDR2 FYNNEI. V shed 8 bases and J shed 0 bases, with 8 bases lying between them. The CDR3 region is CASGGYSNQPQHF. The DNA of the CDR3 is TGTGCCAGCGGAGGGTATAGCAATCAGCCCCAGCATTTT.

This clonotype was observed many times. The chain has TRBV15 and TRBJ2-5; TRBD2 agrees at 9 bases. CDR1 and CDR2 (germline): LNHNV, YYDKDF (reference sequence). V lost 0 bases and J lost 5; bases outside the gene matches: 7. The CDR3 length is 16 residues. The CDR3 region has the DNA TGTGCCACCAGCAGAGATGGTTTAGCGGGAGTGGAGACCCAGTACTTC. It is translated as CATSRDGLAGVETQYF.

This clonotype was detected only a few times. This sequence joins TRBV24-1 and TRBJ2-1; possibly TRBD1 for D (5 bases). CDR1 is KGHDR, CDR2 SFDVKD, per germline. CDR3 size: 14 residues. V dropped 8 bases and J dropped 1 base, with 11 bases sitting between them. Written as DNA, the CDR3 is TGTGCCACCACCCCAGGGATGTCCTACAATGAGCAGTTCTTC. Amino acids: CATTPGMSYNEQFF.

The J gene is TRBJ2-7, the V gene TRBV12-3 or TRBV12-4; no definite D call. CDR3 length: 14 residues. The V gene lost 2 bases and the J gene lost 3 bases, with 11 bases spanning the gap. Here the CDR3 DNA reads TGTGCCAGCAGTTTATCTGGCAAGAACTACGAGCAGTACTTC. Translating gives CASSLSGKNYEQYF.

This clonotype showed up just a few times. The V and J genes are TRBV28 and TRBJ1-1, with D unclear. Trimming left V 5 bases short and J 3 bases short, with 7 bases between. Germline V gives CDR1 MDHEN, CDR2 SYDVKM. This CDR3 is built from 12 residues. CDR3 sequence reads: CASSPIDTEAFF. Written as DNA, the CDR3 is TGTGCCAGCAGTCCAATCGACACTGAAGCTTTCTTT.

The chain uses TRBV7-3 and TRBJ2-1; D may be TRBD1 (6 bases). V lost 2 bases and J 5 bases, leaving 13 bases between the germline ends. The V gene's germline CDR1 is SGHTA and CDR2 FQGTGA. CDR3 length: 15 residues. This CDR3 reads CASSLARGMNNEQFF. The CDR3 DNA reads as TGTGCCAGCAGCTTAGCCAGGGGTATGAACAATGAGCAGTTCTTC.

The chain employs TRBV9 and TRBJ2-1; D not resolved. The CDR3 runs 13 residues. Trimming left V 5 bases short and J 4 bases short, with 10 bases between. Germline lookup yields CDR1 SGDLS and CDR2 YYNGEE. The chain's CDR3 is CASSAEIYNEQFF. CDR3 sequence (DNA): TGTGCCAGCAGTGCAGAGATATACAATGAGCAGTTCTTC.

This clonotype occurred a few times. The J gene is TRBJ2-7, the V gene TRBV10-3, with 7 bases aligning to TRBD1. Germline loops: CDR1 ENHRY, CDR2 SYGVKD. V lost 3 bases, J lost 2 bases, and 4 bases stayed unmatched. The CDR3 sequence is 14 residues long. The CDR3 sequence is CAISDWDSPYEQYF. The DNA of the CDR3 is TGTGCCATCAGTGATTGGGACAGTCCCTACGAGCAGTACTTC.

This clonotype was counted a few times. This chain connects TRBV12-3 or TRBV12-4 to TRBJ2-7; a possible D gene is TRBD2 (5 bases). This CDR3 contains 11 residues. Trimming removed 5 bases from V and 6 bases from J, with 8 bases in between. CDR3 coding DNA: TGTGCCAGCAGTCGGGATTTCGAGCAGTACTTC. This sequence encodes CASSRDFEQYF.

V usage is TRBV3-1 and J usage is TRBJ2-7; D remains ambiguous. Germline V gene sequence: CDR1 LGHDT, CDR2 YNNKEL (reference sequence). V dropped 0 bases and J dropped 2 bases, with 8 bases sitting between them. The length of the CDR3 is 14 residues. The CDR3 here is CASSQEAVTYEQYF. The DNA for the CDR3 is TGTGCCAGCAGCCAAGAGGCGGTGACCTACGAGCAGTACTTC.

The chain carries TRBV20-1 and TRBJ2-5; 8 bases map to TRBD2. V shed 0 bases, J shed 3 bases, and the junction held 12 bases outside the gene matches. Germline V gene data show CDR1 as DFQATT and CDR2 as SNEGSKA (reference sequence). CDR3 size: 17 residues. This CDR3 is CSARDLSPAGVKETQYF. The CDR3 bases are TGCAGTGCTAGAGATCTCTCTCCAGCGGGGGTAAAAGAGACCCAGTACTTC.

This clonotype was detected only a few times. The CDR3 DNA is TGTGCCACCAGCAGCCTTGGCCAAGTCGCCGGGGAGCTGTTTTTT. This translates into CATSSLGQVAGELFF. The chain combines TRBV15 with TRBJ2-2, with unresolved D. V was trimmed by 3 bases and J by 6 bases, leaving 14 bases between them. The CDR3 runs 15 residues. The germline V gene has CDR1 LNHNV and CDR2 YYDKDF (reference sequence).

The sample holds a few counts of this clonotype. This chain joins TRBV10-2 and TRBJ2-1; D not resolved. Between the trimmed V and J ends, which lost 4 bases and 10 bases, there was a span of 17 bases. The CDR3 covers 14 residues. Germline V lookup: CDR1 WSHSY, CDR2 SAAADI. CDR3: CASSVLAVHREQFF. Written as DNA, the CDR3 is TGCGCCAGCAGTGTTCTGGCGGTCCACCGAGAGCAGTTCTTC.

This chain uses TRBV7-8 with TRBJ1-5; D is ambiguous. V dropped 3 bases and J dropped 1 base, with 13 bases sitting between them. The CDR3 is 16 amino acids. Germline lookup yields CDR1 SGHVS and CDR2 FQNEAQ. This CDR3 reads CASSLKTRVSNQPQHF. The CDR3 DNA sequence: TGTGCCAGCAGCTTGAAAACCCGGGTCAGCAATCAGCCCCAGCATTTT. The variable domain in full, with the rest retrieved from reference TRBV7-8 and TRBJ1-5, is GAGVSQSPRYKVAKRGQDVALRCDPISGHVSLFWYQQALGQGPEFLTYFQNEAQLDKSGLPSDRFFAERPEGSVSTLKIQRTQQEDSAVYLCASSLKTRVSNQPQHFGDGTRLSIL.

The chain recombines TRBV20-1 with TRBJ2-7; 15 bases are a match to TRBD2. V dropped 5 bases and J dropped 12; count of bases not matched to a gene: 5. Germline V gene data show CDR1 as DFQATT and CDR2 as SNEGSKA (reference sequence). The CDR3 runs 12 residues. CDR3 nucleotide sequence: TGCAGTGCTTGGACTAGCGGGAGGGGAACGTACTTC. This codes for CSAWTSGRGTYF.

The J gene is TRBJ2-1, the V gene TRBV24-1, with D maybe TRBD2 (7 bases). CDR1 is KGHDR and CDR2 is SFDVKD in the germline V gene. Trimming removed 3 bases at V and 4 bases at J, with 24 bases between. The CDR3 runs 19 residues. The CDR3 DNA reads TGTGCCACCAGTGATAGGGAGGGGGAGGGCAGCGGGCTTTACAATGAGCAGTTCTTC. Its protein product is CATSDREGEGSGLYNEQFF.

The chain employs TRBV12-3 or TRBV12-4 and TRBJ1-2; 8 bases agree with TRBD1. The V segment lost 5 bases and the J segment 7 bases; nucleotides outside the gene matches: 6. The CDR3 consists of 13 residues. The CDR3 is CASSTSTGVGYTF. Here the CDR3 DNA reads TGTGCCAGCAGTACCTCGACAGGGGTTGGCTACACCTTC.

The chain links TRBV7-2 to TRBJ1-6; D possibly corresponds to TRBD1 (6 bases). Germline V gene lookup returns CDR1 SGHTA and CDR2 FQGNSA. This CDR3 has 15 residues. Trimming removed 5 bases at V and 7 bases at J, with 15 bases between. CDR3 DNA sequence: TGTGCCAGCAGCACAGGACAGACCTCGAATTCACCCCTCCACTTT. This codes for CASSTGQTSNSPLHF.

This clonotype appeared many times. V is TRBV12-3 or TRBV12-4 and J is TRBJ2-1; D unresolved. V shed 5 bases and J shed 7 bases, with 6 bases lying between them. The CDR3 contains 11 residues. In DNA, the CDR3 is TGTGCCAGCAGTCCAAAAAATGAGCAGTTCTTC. Protein product: CASSPKNEQFF.

The sample holds a few counts of this clonotype. This rearrangement joins TRBV20-1 to TRBJ2-4, with TRBD2 matching 8 bases. CDR1 is DFQATT and CDR2 is SNEGSKA in the germline V gene (reference sequence). J was trimmed by 6 bases and V by 5 bases; bases with no gene match: 6. This CDR3 has 13 residues. The CDR3 region has the DNA TGCAGTGCTCCCGAGAGCGGGGGAAACATTCAGTACTTC. Translating it yields CSAPESGGNIQYF.

This chain joins TRBV29-1 and TRBJ1-1; D is possibly TRBD1 (5 bases). The CDR3 totals 16 residues. CDR1 and CDR2 (germline): SQVTM, ANQGSEA. V shed 3 bases and J shed 5 bases, with 22 bases lying between them. The CDR3 loop reads CSVDPTAGVAGTEAFF. The CDR3 DNA is TGCAGCGTTGATCCCACCGCTGGGGTGGCAGGGACTGAAGCTTTCTTT.

This clonotype was observed many times. The CDR3 loop is CASSLAGGLETQYF. CDR3 nucleotides: TGTGCCAGCAGTTTGGCGGGGGGCCTTGAGACCCAGTACTTC. V and J are TRBV12-3 or TRBV12-4 and TRBJ2-5; 8 bases agree with TRBD2. V was pared by 3 bases and J by 5 bases, with 5 bases of the junction left unmatched. This CDR3 has 14 residues.

CDR3 DNA sequence: TGTGCCAGCAGTCCACTAGCGGCGACTTTCCAAGAGACCCAGTACTTC. As protein: CASSPLAATFQETQYF. The V and J genes are TRBV6-1 and TRBJ2-5; 8 bases fit TRBD2. The CDR3 extends over 16 amino acids. The germline gives CDR1 MNHNS, CDR2 SASEGT. V dropped 5 bases and J dropped 1; count of bases not matched to a gene: 9.

This chain joins TRBV7-2 and TRBJ2-5; 7 positions agree with TRBD2. V lost 2 bases and J lost 2; bases outside the gene matches: 8. This CDR3 has 16 amino acids. Germline CDR1 and CDR2: SGHTA and FQGNSA. The DNA of the CDR3 is TGTGCCAGCAGCTTAACAGCGGCTAGCGGACAAGAGACCCAGTACTTC. It yields the protein CASSLTAASGQETQYF.

This clonotype was detected a few times. This chain connects TRBV20-1 to TRBJ1-4; the match to TRBD1 covers 7 bases. V was pared by 6 bases and J by 8 bases, with 9 bases of the junction left unmatched. Germline CDR1 and CDR2: DFQATT and SNEGSKA (reference sequence). The CDR3 is made up of 13 amino acids. The CDR3 sequence: CSAIRQGGEKLFF. The CDR3 nucleotides are TGCAGTGCGATAAGACAGGGAGGGGAAAAACTGTTTTTT.

The rearrangement uses TRBV12-3 or TRBV12-4 and TRBJ2-7; 9 positions agree with TRBD1. This CDR3 is built from 15 residues. V gave up 4 bases and J gave up 4 bases; unmatched junction bases: 8. CDR3 protein: CASSSNRGQRYEQYF. As DNA, the CDR3 is TGTGCCAGCAGTTCGAACAGGGGGCAGAGATACGAGCAGTACTTC.

This clonotype came up a few times. The V gene is TRBV25-1, the J gene TRBJ1-2; 8 bases match TRBD1. The CDR3 covers 14 residues. Germline V CDR1 and CDR2: MGHDK, SYGVNS. The V gene end was trimmed by 5 bases and the J gene end by 7 bases; junction bases not matched to a gene: 9. The CDR3 DNA sequence: TGTGCCAGCAGTCCCTTTGGACAGGGCGGTGGCTACACCTTC. Translated, it gives CASSPFGQGGGYTF.

A few counts support this clonotype. This chain connects TRBV20-1 to TRBJ2-3, with a weak D call TRBD2 (5 bases). The CDR3 consists of 15 residues. The germline V gene encodes CDR1 DFQATT and CDR2 SNEGSKA (reference sequence). The V gene lost 0 bases and the J gene lost 1 base, with 11 bases spanning the gap. CDR3 amino acids: CSARDRERGTDTQYF. The CDR3 region has the DNA TGCAGTGCTAGAGATCGAGAGAGGGGCACAGATACGCAGTATTTT.